Listed below are T cell receptor beta chains from one sample, sequenced in a study of OX40 agonist ivuxolimab in advanced cancers. Libraries were prepared by immunoSEQ multiplex PCR; TCRdb keeps only in-frame clonotypes and omits some of them. The table includes 65,000 to 90,000 clones, about 93% detected once. Sample: CD4+ or CD8+ T cells sorted from blood, taken in a trial of the OX40 agonist ivuxolimab. The receptors stem from an adult with an advanced solid tumor such as melanoma, head and neck, liver or kidney cancer. Both conserved end residues are trimmed from each CDR3. D genes are given only for firm matches.

. TRBJ2-2 TRBV19 ASSIDLEGPNTGELF
. TRBJ2-7 TRBV7-9 ASSQTRGTYSYEQY
TRBD1 TRBJ1-1 TRBV6-5 ASSADRAFTEAF
TRBD1 TRBJ2-7 TRBV27 ASSRGQFYEQY
. TRBJ1-2 TRBV5-4 ASSSGLDYT
TRBD1 TRBJ1-2 TRBV11-2 ASSLGFPGGAFNYGYT
TRBD1 TRBJ2-5 TRBV29-1 SVQNRGEETQY
. TRBJ2-1 TRBV6-1 ASSLRINEQF
. TRBJ1-1 TRBV19 ASSIEGNTEAF
TRBD1 TRBJ1-6 TRBV4-3 ASSPGTGGGSPLH
. TRBJ2-7 TRBV9 ASSPAAWGEQY
. TRBJ2-2 TRBV2 ASSDGAFTGELF
. TRBJ2-7 TRBV11-1 ASSLVPASYEQY
. TRBJ1-5 TRBV6-5 ASSSYSDHNQPQH
. TRBJ1-2 TRBV7-2 ASSLAGGDYGYT
TRBD2 TRBJ2-7 TRBV23-1 ASSHRLAGGQPYEQY
. TRBJ2-7 TRBV28 ASSPYRASYEQY
. TRBJ1-1 TRBV2 ASSRKSENTEAF
. TRBJ1-1 TRBV11-3 ASSFSGGTEAF
. TRBJ2-2 TRBV4-1 ASSTEPGNGELF
. TRBJ1-4 TRBV28 ASRQGIEKLF
TRBD2 TRBJ2-1 TRBV27 ASSPGLAGYNEQF
TRBD2 TRBJ2-7 TRBV10-3 AMGLAGSYEQY
. TRBJ1-1 TRBV9 ASSVTENTEAF
. TRBJ2-1 TRBV11-2 ASSLGQINYNEQF
TRBD1 TRBJ1-2 TRBV6-5 ASSYGTGDRDGYT